The 9 T cell receptor beta chains presented below share a single source sample, sequenced in a study of human T cells and chemical hapten exposure. TCRdb reprocessed the 5' RACE reads with MiXCR, giving one entry per CDR3 protein. The sample has approximately 81,000 distinct CDR3 sequences, approximately 8% seen once. Whole blood, unfractionated, served as the material for total RNA extraction. The receptors shown here come from a male donor in good health.

On this clonotype: Since no conserved phenylalanine or tryptophan closes the CDR3, a read error is the likely cause. The V gene is TRBV7-9, the J gene TRBJ1-6; D is perhaps TRBD1 (6 bases). The V gene's germline CDR1 is SEHNR and CDR2 FQNEAQ (reference sequence). V lost 1 base to trimming and J lost 3 bases, with 7 bases between them. The CDR3 has 15 amino acids. The CDR3 loop is CASSLGTDYNSPLHL. In nucleotides, the CDR3 is TGTGCCAGCAGCTTAGGGACAGACTATAATTCACCCCTCCACTTA.

Ten or more counts support this clonotype. The rearrangement joins TRBV11-2 to TRBJ1-2; D unresolved. Germline CDR1 and CDR2: SGHAT and FQNNGV. The germline V and J ends were trimmed by 0 bases and 6 bases, with 11 bases remaining between them. The CDR3 loop spans 14 amino acids. As DNA, the CDR3 is TGTGCCAGCAGCTTAGAACCAAGGCAAGATGGCTACACCTTC. Amino acid sequence: CASSLEPRQDGYTF.

This clonotype turned up a few times. This chain uses TRBV7-9 with TRBJ1-4; D is ambiguous. Germline CDR1 SEHNR, CDR2 FQNEAQ (reference sequence). This CDR3 has 14 amino acids. V gave up 6 bases and J gave up 1 base, with 9 bases separating them. CDR3: CASSPDGTNEKLFF. The CDR3 DNA sequence: TGTGCCAGCAGTCCGGACGGAACTAATGAAAAACTGTTTTTT.

This clonotype came up many times. The chain has TRBV12-3 or TRBV12-4 and TRBJ1-1; the D is unclear. This CDR3 is 14 amino acids long. With 7 bases removed from V and 4 bases from J, the gap between germline ends came to 16 bases. CDR3 residues: CASIQDLTATEAFF. Here the CDR3 DNA reads TGTGCCAGCATCCAGGACCTAACGGCCACTGAAGCTTTCTTT.

This clonotype was recorded a few times. The J gene is TRBJ2-1, the V gene TRBV5-1; 7 bases agree with TRBD1. This CDR3 has 14 amino acids. V dropped 3 bases and J dropped 6; count of bases not matched to a gene: 6. Germline V gene data show CDR1 as SGHRS and CDR2 as YFSETQ. CDR3 sequence (DNA): TGCGCCAGCAGCTACGGACAGGTCGCCAATGAGCAGTTCTTC. It is translated as CASSYGQVANEQFF.

The V call is TRBV6-5, the J call TRBJ1-1; no firm D call. CDR1 and CDR2 from the germline V gene are MNHEY and SVGAGI. V lost 3 bases and J 0 bases, leaving 8 bases between the germline ends. This CDR3 is 14 amino acids long. CDR3 region: CASSYRTMNTEAFF. The CDR3 DNA sequence: TGTGCCAGCAGTTATCGGACGATGAACACTGAAGCTTTCTTT.

This clonotype was observed a few times. The chain carries TRBV21-1 and TRBJ2-5; the table names TRBD2, a call not compared with the DNA. TRBV21-1 is shown as a pseudogene. CDR3 length: 16 residues. CDR3 DNA sequence: TGTGCCAGCAGCCCCGAGGCAGCGGGGGGGAACGAGACCCAGTACTTC. This sequence encodes CASSPEAAGGNETQYF.

This clonotype was seen more than once but under ten times. The V and J genes are TRBV27 and TRBJ1-6; D uncertain. The CDR3 totals 14 residues. Per germline, CDR1 MNHEY and CDR2 SMNVEV (reference sequence). The germline V and J ends were trimmed by 2 bases and 9 bases, with 11 bases remaining between them. The CDR3 is CASSLPGGGSPLHF. The CDR3 DNA reads TGTGCCAGCAGTTTACCAGGAGGCGGTTCACCCCTCCACTTT.

This sequence joins TRBV2 and TRBJ2-3, with a weak D call TRBD1 (5 bases). Trimming removed 7 bases from V and 0 bases from J, with 8 bases in between. There are 13 residues in the CDR3. Germline V gene sequence: CDR1 SNHLY, CDR2 FYNNEI. DNA for the CDR3: TGTGCCAGCAAGGGGCTGAGCACAGATACGCAGTATTTT. Its protein is CASKGLSTDTQYF.